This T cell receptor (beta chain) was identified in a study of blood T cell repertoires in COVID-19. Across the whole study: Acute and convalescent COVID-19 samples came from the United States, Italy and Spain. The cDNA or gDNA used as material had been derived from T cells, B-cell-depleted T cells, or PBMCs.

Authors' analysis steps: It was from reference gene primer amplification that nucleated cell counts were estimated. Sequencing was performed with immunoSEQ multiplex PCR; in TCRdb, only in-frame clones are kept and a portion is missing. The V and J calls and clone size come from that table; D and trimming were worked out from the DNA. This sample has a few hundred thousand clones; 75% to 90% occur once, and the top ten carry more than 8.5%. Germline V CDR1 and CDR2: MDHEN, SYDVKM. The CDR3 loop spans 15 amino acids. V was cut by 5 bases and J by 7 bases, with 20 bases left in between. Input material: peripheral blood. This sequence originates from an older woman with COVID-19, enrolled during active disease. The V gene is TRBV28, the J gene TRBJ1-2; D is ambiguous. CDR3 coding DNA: TGTGCCAGCAGTCCCCCGATTCGGGGAGGTCGTGGCTACACCTTC. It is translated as CASSPPIRGGRGYTF.